The table lists the clone carrying this TCR beta chain with a few counts. Antigen specificity is unknown. The record originates from a study of blood T cells in healthy people across ages. Study observations and caveats: A greater number of naive CD4+ cells and higher diversity distinguished long-lived donors from aged donors. Researchers judged that diversity estimates from one million T cells fell short of true values. Significant beta diversity loss was already apparent by age roughly 40, declining roughly linearly.

Isolation of PBMCs gave at least 7 million cells per sample. Alongside a J-beta primer mix, a sample-barcoded 5' primer served in a second PCR lasting roughly 6 to 11 cycles. TCRdb analysed the 5' RACE reads with MiXCR anew, one entry per CDR3 protein. The table lists around 1.5 million distinct CDR3 sequences, 42% of them singletons. The receptor was derived from a woman aged 18-35 years in good health. Sequencing was carried out using blood.

The CDR3 region is CASTSGASYEQYF. Here the CDR3 DNA reads TGTGCCAGTACCTCCGGGGCCTCCTACGAGCAGTACTTC. The chain has TRBV25-1 and TRBJ2-7; D is perhaps TRBD1 or TRBD2 (5 bases each). This CDR3 region has 13 residues. CDR1 and CDR2 (germline): MGHDK, SYGVNS. Between the trimmed V and J ends, which lost 9 bases and 0 bases, there was a span of 12 bases.